The present entry profiles one T cell receptor beta chain with its context. The data originate from a study of T cell changes during pregnancy in multiple sclerosis. CDR3 length: 15 residues. Between the trimmed V and J ends, which lost 5 bases and 2 bases, there was a span of 13 bases. Per germline, CDR1 MNHNS and CDR2 SASEGT. Profiling relied on immunoSEQ multiplex PCR, and the TCRdb table lists in-frame clones only, not all of them. The repertoire holds about 77,000 clones, 75% to 90% seen once, with approximately 2% in the top ten. The sequences come from peripheral blood, collected before pregnancy. The sequence derives from a female donor with multiple sclerosis, enrolled in a pregnancy study. This rearrangement joins TRBV6-1 to TRBJ1-5, with D tentatively TRBD1 (6 bases). The CDR3, as DNA: TGTGCCAGCAGTCCCAGGGGATTTGGCAATCAGCCCCAGCATTTT. This gives the protein CASSPRGFGNQPQHF.